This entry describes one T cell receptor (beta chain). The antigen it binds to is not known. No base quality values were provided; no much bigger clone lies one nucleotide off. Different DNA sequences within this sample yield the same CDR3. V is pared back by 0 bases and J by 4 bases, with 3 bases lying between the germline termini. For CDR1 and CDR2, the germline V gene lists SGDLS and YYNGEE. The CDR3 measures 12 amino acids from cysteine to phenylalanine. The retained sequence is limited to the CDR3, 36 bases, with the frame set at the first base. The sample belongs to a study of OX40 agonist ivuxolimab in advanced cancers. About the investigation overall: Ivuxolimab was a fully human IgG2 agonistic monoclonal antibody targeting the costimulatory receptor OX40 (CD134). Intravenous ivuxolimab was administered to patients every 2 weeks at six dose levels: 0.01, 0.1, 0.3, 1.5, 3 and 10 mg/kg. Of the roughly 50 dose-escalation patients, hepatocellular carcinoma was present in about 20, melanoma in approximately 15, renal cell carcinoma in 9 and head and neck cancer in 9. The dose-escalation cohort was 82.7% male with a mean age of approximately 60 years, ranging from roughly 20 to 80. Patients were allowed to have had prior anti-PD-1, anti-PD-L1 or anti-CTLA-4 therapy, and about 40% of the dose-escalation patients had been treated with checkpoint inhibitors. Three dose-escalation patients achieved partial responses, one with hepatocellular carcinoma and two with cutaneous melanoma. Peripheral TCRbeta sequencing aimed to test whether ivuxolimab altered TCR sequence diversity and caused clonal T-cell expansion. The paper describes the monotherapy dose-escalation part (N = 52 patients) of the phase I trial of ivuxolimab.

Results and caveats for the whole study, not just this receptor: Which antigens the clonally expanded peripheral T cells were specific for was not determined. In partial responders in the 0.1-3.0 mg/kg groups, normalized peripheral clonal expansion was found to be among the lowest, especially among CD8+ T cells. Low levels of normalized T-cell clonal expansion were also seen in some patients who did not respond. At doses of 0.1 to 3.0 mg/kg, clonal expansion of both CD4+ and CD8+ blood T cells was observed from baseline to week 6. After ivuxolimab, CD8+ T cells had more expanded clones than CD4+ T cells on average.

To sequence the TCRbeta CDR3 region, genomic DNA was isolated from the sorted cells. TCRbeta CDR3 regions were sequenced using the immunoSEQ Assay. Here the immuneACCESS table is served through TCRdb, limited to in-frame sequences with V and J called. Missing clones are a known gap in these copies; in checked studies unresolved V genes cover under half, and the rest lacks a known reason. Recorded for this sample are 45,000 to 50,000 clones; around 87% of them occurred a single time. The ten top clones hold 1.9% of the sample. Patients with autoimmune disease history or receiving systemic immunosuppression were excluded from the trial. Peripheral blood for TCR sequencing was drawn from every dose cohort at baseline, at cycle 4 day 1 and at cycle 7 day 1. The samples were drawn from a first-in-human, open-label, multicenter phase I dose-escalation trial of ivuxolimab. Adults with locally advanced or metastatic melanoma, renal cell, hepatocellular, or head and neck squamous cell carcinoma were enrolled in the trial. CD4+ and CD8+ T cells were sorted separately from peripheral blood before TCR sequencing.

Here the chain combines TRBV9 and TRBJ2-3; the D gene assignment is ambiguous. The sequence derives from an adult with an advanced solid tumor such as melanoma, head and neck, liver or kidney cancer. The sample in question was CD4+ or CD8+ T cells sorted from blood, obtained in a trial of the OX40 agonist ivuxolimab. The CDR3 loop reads CASSVAADTQYF. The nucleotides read TGTGCCAGCAGCGTAGCTGCAGATACGCAGTATTTT.